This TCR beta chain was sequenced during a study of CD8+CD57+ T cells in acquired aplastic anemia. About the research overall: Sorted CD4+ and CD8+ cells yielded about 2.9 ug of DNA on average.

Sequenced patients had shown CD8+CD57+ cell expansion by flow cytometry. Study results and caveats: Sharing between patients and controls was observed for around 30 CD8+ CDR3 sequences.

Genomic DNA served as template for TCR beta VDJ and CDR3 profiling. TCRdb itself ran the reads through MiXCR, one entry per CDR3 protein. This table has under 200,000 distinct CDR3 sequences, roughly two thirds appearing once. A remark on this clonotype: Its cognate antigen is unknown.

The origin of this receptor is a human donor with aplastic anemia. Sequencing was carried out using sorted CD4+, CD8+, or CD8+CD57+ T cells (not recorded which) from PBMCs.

CDR3 amino acids: CASSPAGGQTEAFF. In DNA, the CDR3 is TGTGCCAGCAGCCCGGCAGGGGGCCAAACTGAAGCTTTCTTT. The chain has TRBV5-6 and TRBJ1-1, with 8 bases matching TRBD1. The CDR3 consists of 14 residues. V lost 4 bases, J lost 5 bases, and 7 bases stayed unmatched. From germline, CDR1 is SGHDT and CDR2 YYEEEE.